This record covers a single TCR beta chain. These data belong to a study of identifying expanded T cells in peripheral blood. Sequencing used immunoSEQ multiplex PCR; TCRdb keeps in-frame clones, though not all of them. The sample has about 110,000 clones; 88% are singletons. This CDR3 has 15 amino acids. Germline V gene data show CDR1 as MNHNY and CDR2 as SVGAGI (reference sequence). V lost 5 bases and J 0 bases, leaving 13 bases between the germline ends. Sequencing used blood. This chain uses TRBV6-6 with TRBJ1-1; perhaps TRBD1 as D (5 bases). The sequence derives from a person aged 18 to 75 in good health. CDR3 protein: CASSTRTRMNTEAFF. The CDR3 DNA reads as TGTGCCAGCAGTACCCGGACACGCATGAACACTGAAGCTTTCTTT.